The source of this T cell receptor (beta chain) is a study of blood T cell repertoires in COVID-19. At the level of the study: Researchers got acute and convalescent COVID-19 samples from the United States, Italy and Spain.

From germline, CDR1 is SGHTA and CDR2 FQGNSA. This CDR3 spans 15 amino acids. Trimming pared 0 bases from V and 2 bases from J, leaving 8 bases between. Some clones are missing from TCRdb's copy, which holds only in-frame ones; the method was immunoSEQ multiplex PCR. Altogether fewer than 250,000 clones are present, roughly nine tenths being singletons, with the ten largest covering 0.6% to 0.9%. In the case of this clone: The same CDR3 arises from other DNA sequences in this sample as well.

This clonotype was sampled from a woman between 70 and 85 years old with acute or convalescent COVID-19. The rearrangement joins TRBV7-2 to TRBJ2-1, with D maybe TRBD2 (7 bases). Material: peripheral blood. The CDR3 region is CASSLAGGPYNEQFF. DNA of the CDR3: TGTGCCAGCAGCTTAGCGGGGGGGCCCTACAATGAGCAGTTCTTC.